These 29 T cell receptor beta chains came from one sample sequenced in a study of cytomegalovirus exposure and HLA in healthy donors (dated by TCRdb to the late 2010s). The method was the immunoSEQ multiplex PCR assay. For the multiplex PCR, a mixture combining 60 forward primers for TCR Vbeta segments and 13 reverse primers for TCR Jbeta segments was used. Drawn from immuneACCESS, this table holds only the in-frame rearrangements with V and J called that TCRdb kept. Clones are partly lost; checked studies trace under half to an unresolved V gene and leave the rest unexplained. Within this sample are about 110,000 clones, with roughly three fifths of them counted one time only. Over 3.5% of the sample is in the top ten clones. Source material: PBMCs. The source is a man aged 25-45 years in good health and CMV-seropositive.

The chain combines TRBV9 with TRBJ2-1; D might be TRBD1 (5 bases). V lost 2 bases, J lost 8 bases, and 14 bases lay in between. Germline V gene lookup returns CDR1 SGDLS and CDR2 YYNGEE. CDR3 size: 14 residues. For the CDR3, the DNA is TGTGCCAGCAGCGTTCGGACAATTTTCGATGAGCAGTTCTTC. Amino acid sequence: CASSVRTIFDEQFF.

This clone was observed a few times. The chain links TRBV6-1 to TRBJ2-1; 8 bases fit TRBD2. This CDR3 spans 15 amino acids. Germline lookup yields CDR1 MNHNS and CDR2 SASEGT. V was clipped by 3 bases and J by 6 bases; unmatched bases: 7. CDR3 sequence reads: CASSEGLEGGNEQFF. The CDR3 DNA follows: TGTGCCAGCAGTGAGGGACTAGAGGGGGGCAATGAGCAGTTCTTC.

The rearrangement joins TRBV12-5 to TRBJ1-3; TRBD1 is a possible D gene (5 bases). Germline CDR1 is LGHNT and CDR2 is FRNRAP. This CDR3 is 19 amino acids long. V was pared by 0 bases and J by 8 bases, with 26 bases between. CDR3 region: CASGLVLVGQVGLRDTIYF. Here the CDR3 DNA reads TGTGCTAGTGGTTTGGTTTTGGTGGGTCAGGTGGGGCTTCGGGACACCATATATTTT.

The chain has TRBV4-1 and TRBJ2-7; D unresolved. The germline V and J ends were trimmed by 0 bases and 2 bases, with 5 bases remaining between them. This CDR3 comprises 13 residues. Germline V gives CDR1 MGHRA, CDR2 YSYEKL. In nucleotides, the CDR3 is TGCGCCAGCAGCCAAGATCCCACCTACGAGCAGTACTTC. Translated: CASSQDPTYEQYF.

V gene TRBV19 combines with J gene TRBJ1-1, with D perhaps matching TRBD1 (5 bases). The germline V gene encodes CDR1 LNHDA and CDR2 SQIVND (reference sequence). This CDR3 is built from 15 residues. The germline V and J ends were trimmed by 7 bases and 5 bases, with 20 bases remaining between them. The CDR3 loop reads CASTRAGISRTEAFF. CDR3 sequence (DNA): TGTGCCAGTACCCGGGCAGGGATTTCGCGGACTGAAGCTTTCTTT.

Concerning this clone itself: A junction end diverges from the germline sequence, so it may reflect a read error. This rearrangement joins TRBV29-1 to TRBJ1-2; 9 positions match TRBD1. Germline loops: CDR1 SQVTM, CDR2 ANQGSEA. The CDR3 runs to 18 residues. CDR3 nucleotides: TGCAGCGTTGAAGAGTCCCACAGGGGGCACGGAGCTAACTATGGCTGCACCTTC. Protein product: CSVEESHRGHGANYGCTF. Combining the CDR3 with reference TRBV29-1 and TRBJ1-2 gives the whole variable domain SAVISQKPSRDICQRGTSLTIQCQVDSQVTMMFWYRQQPGQSLTLIATANQGSEATYESGFVIDKFPISRPNLTFSTLTVSNMSPEDSSIYLCSVEESHRGHGANYGCTFGSGTRLTVV.

The rearrangement uses TRBV6-1 and TRBJ1-1; TRBD1 aligns across 9 bases. Trimming took 5 bases from V and 3 from J; bases not matched to a gene: 16. The CDR3 has 18 residues. Germline V gene sequence: CDR1 MNHNS, CDR2 SASEGT. CDR3 sequence reads: CASSQEGGQGPWDTEAFF. CDR3 in DNA: TGTGCCAGCAGTCAAGAGGGGGGACAGGGCCCGTGGGACACTGAAGCTTTCTTT.

V gene TRBV2 combines with J gene TRBJ2-1; 8 bases align to TRBD2. The trim removed 7 bases at V and 4 bases at J, leaving 6 bases unmatched. Looked up from germline, CDR1 is SNHLY and CDR2 is FYNNEI. The CDR3 is 14 residues long. DNA for the CDR3: TGTGCCAGCAAACGCGGGGGGCTGTACAATGAGCAGTTCTTC. This translates into CASKRGGLYNEQFF.

The J gene is TRBJ2-5, the V gene TRBV6-5; weak D call: TRBD1 (5 bases). From germline, CDR1 is MNHEY and CDR2 SVGAGI. V was pared by 0 bases and J by 3 bases, with 5 bases between. This CDR3 is 13 amino acids long. The CDR3 reads CASSYSTEETQYF. The CDR3 bases are TGTGCCAGCAGTTACTCGACAGAAGAGACCCAGTACTTC.

V usage is TRBV7-9 and J usage is TRBJ2-1; the D gene is possibly TRBD1 (6 bases). Per germline, CDR1 SEHNR and CDR2 FQNEAQ (reference sequence). The CDR3 length is 15 residues. The V end lost 2 bases, the J end lost 2 bases, and 10 bases lay between the germline ends. CDR3 residues: CASSLQGLPYNEQFF. CDR3 in DNA: TGTGCCAGCAGCTTACAGGGGCTTCCCTACAATGAGCAGTTCTTC.

Points on this clone: Other DNA sequences from this sample encode an identical CDR3 as well. The J gene is TRBJ1-1, the V gene TRBV19; TRBD1 might be the D (6 bases). The germline V gene has CDR1 LNHDA and CDR2 SQIVND (reference sequence). Trimming took off 3 bases at V and 1 base at J, with 12 bases between the two ends. CDR3 size: 15 residues. The CDR3 sequence is CASSIGSRGNTEAFF. The CDR3 coding sequence is TGTGCCAGTAGTATTGGGTCCAGGGGGAACACTGAAGCTTTCTTT.

V gene TRBV18 combines with J gene TRBJ1-2, with 7 bases matching TRBD1. The CDR3 has 16 amino acids. Per the germline V gene, CDR1 is KGHSH and CDR2 is LQKENI. J was trimmed by 4 bases and V by 3 bases; bases with no gene match: 11. The CDR3 DNA reads TGTGCCAGCTCACCCTTAGACAGGGCTCGTGGCTATGGCTACACCTTC. Its translation: CASSPLDRARGYGYTF. Full variable domain (missing parts from reference TRBV18 and TRBJ1-2): NAGVMQNPRHLVRRRGQEARLRCSPMKGHSHVYWYRQLPEEGLKFMVYLQKENIIDESGMPKERFSAEFPKEGPSILRIQQVVRGDSAAYFCASSPLDRARGYGYTFGSGTRLTVV.

This clone was seen only a few times. The chain links TRBV9 to TRBJ2-7; D unclear. Trimming took off 0 bases at V and 2 bases at J, with 12 bases between the two ends. This CDR3 comprises 15 residues. CDR1 and CDR2 (germline): SGDLS, YYNGEE. The CDR3 DNA sequence: TGTGCCAGCAGCGTAGCCTCCCATCCAGCCTACGAGCAGTACTTC. Encoded protein: CASSVASHPAYEQYF.

In nucleotides, the CDR3 is TGTGCCAGCAGCCCGACAGGGACAGGGGGGACGGGCTACACCTTC. This sequence encodes CASSPTGTGGTGYTF. The chain joins TRBV5-4 to TRBJ1-2; 11 nucleotides line up with TRBD1. Germline CDR1 is SGHNT and CDR2 is YYREEE (reference sequence). The CDR3 has 15 amino acids. The trim removed 4 bases at V and 8 bases at J, leaving 10 bases unmatched.

V is TRBV5-1 and J is TRBJ2-1; 9 bases are a match to TRBD2. The CDR3 is 15 amino acids. The germline CDR1 and CDR2 sequences are SGHRS and YFSETQ. V gave up 4 bases and J gave up 9 bases; unmatched junction bases: 11. This CDR3 reads CASSPVAGGPTEQFF. For the CDR3, the DNA is TGCGCCAGCAGCCCGGTGGCGGGGGGGCCCACTGAGCAGTTCTTC.

J is TRBJ2-1 and V is TRBV19, with D possibly TRBD1 on 6 matching bases. The CDR3 contains 14 residues. CDR1 LNHDA and CDR2 SQIVND come from the germline V gene (reference sequence). The ends were cut back, 7 bases at V and 6 bases at J, with 16 bases in the middle. The CDR3 bases are TGTGCCAGTACGAACCCAGGGGTACGCAATGAGCAGTTCTTC. Protein sequence: CASTNPGVRNEQFF.

The chain has TRBV6-6 and TRBJ1-2; 9 nucleotides agree with TRBD1. With 8 bases clipped from V and 3 bases from J, the junction kept 7 bases outside the gene matches. CDR1 is MNHNY, CDR2 SVGAGI, per germline (reference sequence). There are 14 residues in the CDR3. DNA of the CDR3: TGTGCCAGCCGCCAGGGACAGGGCGACTATGGCTACACCTTC. This codes for CASRQGQGDYGYTF.

This clone was found once. The chain links TRBV29-1 to TRBJ1-1; no clear D gene. Germline V gene lookup returns CDR1 SQVTM and CDR2 ANQGSEA. This CDR3 region has 13 residues. V lost 3 bases and J 1 base, leaving 9 bases between the germline ends. CDR3 loop: CSVEEMRNTEAFF. DNA of the CDR3: TGCAGCGTTGAGGAGATGAGGAACACTGAAGCTTTCTTT.

This clone appeared a few times. The rearrangement links TRBV27 to TRBJ1-5; D uncertain. This CDR3 region has 13 residues. Looked up from germline, CDR1 is MNHEY and CDR2 is SMNVEV (reference sequence). Deletions cut 3 bases from V and 9 bases from J, with 12 bases between. For the CDR3, the DNA is TGTGCCAGCAGTTTTGTCGGGATGGGGCCCCAGCATTTT. Translation: CASSFVGMGPQHF.

The genes are TRBV19 and TRBJ1-2, with TRBD1 matching 8 bases. V lost 10 bases to trimming and J lost 3 bases; unmatched junction nucleotides: 13. Germline CDR1 is LNHDA and CDR2 is SQIVND (reference sequence). This CDR3 is built from 15 residues. CDR3 sequence reads: CAIRTGRTGHYGYTF. The CDR3 region has the DNA TGTGCCATCCGAACTGGGAGGACAGGGCACTATGGCTACACCTTC.

The chain carries TRBV19 and TRBJ2-1, with 8 bases matching TRBD1. The germline CDR1 and CDR2 sequences are LNHDA and SQIVND (reference sequence). The V gene end was trimmed by 5 bases and the J gene end by 10 bases; junction bases not matched to a gene: 4. CDR3 length: 12 amino acids. The CDR3 DNA sequence: TGTGCCAGTAGTTCACAGGGGGTCGAGCAGTTCTTC. It yields the protein CASSSQGVEQFF.

The chain couples TRBV15 to TRBJ2-3; 9 bases align to TRBD2. Germline V gene data show CDR1 as LNHNV and CDR2 as YYDKDF (reference sequence). The CDR3 is made up of 15 amino acids. V was pared by 5 bases and J by 6 bases, with 9 bases of the junction left unmatched. The CDR3 region is CATSEGGGGADTQYF. In nucleotides, the CDR3 is TGTGCCACCAGCGAAGGGGGCGGGGGGGCGGATACGCAGTATTTT.

The chain carries TRBV7-8 and TRBJ1-1; no firm D call. V lost 5 bases, J lost 1 base, and 11 bases lay in between. CDR3 length: 14 residues. Germline lookup yields CDR1 SGHVS and CDR2 FQNEAQ. The CDR3 DNA is TGTGCCAGCAGCGGCTGGGAGGGGAACACTGAAGCTTTCTTT. Translation: CASSGWEGNTEAFF.

The chain couples TRBV9 to TRBJ1-2, with a possible D match to TRBD1 (6 bases). Germline CDR1 is SGDLS and CDR2 is YYNGEE. Trimming removed 4 bases from V and 3 bases from J, with 10 bases in between. This CDR3 is built from 13 residues. The DNA of the CDR3 is TGTGCCAGCAGCCAACAGGGCCACTATGGCTACACCTTC. It specifies CASSQQGHYGYTF. Combining the CDR3 with reference TRBV9 and TRBJ1-2 gives the whole variable domain DSGVTQTPKHLITATGQRVTLRCSPRSGDLSVYWYQQSLDQGLQFLIQYYNGEERAKGNILERFSAQQFPDLHSELNLSSLELGDSALYFCASSQQGHYGYTFGSGTRLTVV.

This clone was found many times. The chain couples TRBV15 to TRBJ2-7; TRBD2 is a possible D gene (6 bases). This CDR3 region has 19 residues. Germline V gene lookup returns CDR1 LNHNV and CDR2 YYDKDF (reference sequence). Trimming cost V 4 bases and J 3 bases, with 28 bases left between them. The CDR3: CATSNREAGPGRLIYEQYF. The CDR3 DNA reads as TGTGCCACCAGCAACCGAGAGGCGGGACCGGGACGCCTAATCTACGAGCAGTACTTC.

The chain combines TRBV5-1 with TRBJ2-5, with 7 bases lining up with TRBD2. The CDR3 loop spans 15 amino acids. Germline-derived CDR1 and CDR2 are SGHRS and YFSETQ. The V gene end was trimmed by 0 bases and the J gene end by 1 base; junction bases not matched to a gene: 3. CDR3 sequence: CASSLGRGSQETQYF. DNA for the CDR3: TGCGCCAGCAGCTTGGGGCGGGGGAGCCAAGAGACCCAGTACTTC. Using reference TRBV5-1 and TRBJ2-5 for the parts outside the CDR3, the full variable domain is KAGVTQTPRYLIKTRGQQVTLSCSPISGHRSVSWYQQTPGQGLQFLFEYFSETQRNKGNFPGRFSGRQFSNSRSEMNVSTLELGDSALYLCASSLGRGSQETQYFGPGTRLLVL.

The genes are TRBV6-5 and TRBJ2-5, with D perhaps TRBD2 (7 bases). V lost 2 bases to trimming and J lost 5 bases, with 12 bases between them. CDR1 and CDR2 from the germline V gene are MNHEY and SVGAGI. There are 14 residues in the CDR3. The CDR3 coding sequence is TGTGCCAGCAGTTACACGGGGGGCAGGGAGACCCAGTACTTC. It yields the protein CASSYTGGRETQYF.

Here the CDR3 DNA reads TGTGCCAGCAGCTTGTCACTAGCGGGTGGGGGTGACACAGATACGCAGTATTTT. Translation: CASSLSLAGGGDTDTQYF. This sequence joins TRBV5-6 and TRBJ2-3; 9 nucleotides match TRBD2. The V and J ends lost 1 base and 2 bases, in that order; junction bases with no gene match: 11. CDR3 size: 18 residues. Germline-derived CDR1 and CDR2 are SGHDT and YYEEEE.

This clone was seen a few times. The chain uses TRBV30 and TRBJ2-6; D is uncertain. The length of the CDR3 is 15 residues. Germline loops: CDR1 GTSNPN, CDR2 SVGIG (reference sequence). Deletions cut 2 bases from V and 4 bases from J, with 12 bases between. In DNA form, the CDR3 reads TGTGCCTGGAGTATAGATGGTTCAGGGGCCAACGTCCTGACTTTC. As protein: CAWSIDGSGANVLTF.